These 16 T cell receptor beta chains originate from one sample sequenced in a study of blood T cell repertoires in COVID-19. Assay used: immunoSEQ multiplex PCR; TCRdb lists only in-frame clones, some missing. Of about 130,000 clones listed, approximately 82% are singletons. The sequencing sample was made of peripheral blood. The receptors derive from a woman aged 50 to 60 with acute or convalescent COVID-19.

V gene TRBV3-1 (or the pseudogene TRBV3-2) combines with J gene TRBJ2-5, with TRBD2 matching over 10 bases. Germline V lookup: CDR1 LGHDT, CDR2 YNNKEL (reference sequence). V dropped 1 base and J dropped 4; count of bases not matched to a gene: 3. This CDR3 has 15 amino acids. CDR3 amino acids: CASSQGLAGAETQYF. DNA for the CDR3: TGTGCCAGCAGCCAAGGTCTAGCGGGGGCAGAGACCCAGTACTTC.

The chain carries TRBV7-2 and TRBJ2-7; D might be TRBD1 (6 bases). Germline assignment: CDR1 SGHTA and CDR2 FQGNSA. This CDR3 is 15 amino acids long. The V end was cut by 4 bases, the J end by 0 bases, with 13 bases between. The CDR3, as DNA: TGTGCCAGCAGCTCCTCGGGACACCCCTCCTACGAGCAGTACTTC. It specifies CASSSSGHPSYEQYF.

This chain joins TRBV29-1 and TRBJ1-5; D is unclear. CDR3 size: 13 residues. Trimming pared 7 bases from V and 11 bases from J, leaving 21 bases between. From germline, CDR1 is SQVTM and CDR2 ANQGSEA. CDR3 sequence (DNA): TGCAGCGCCATAGAGCCAGCGGTTCGGACCCAGCATTTT. It translates to CSAIEPAVRTQHF.

The chain is built from TRBV12-3 or TRBV12-4 and TRBJ1-2; no reliable D call. V gave up 6 bases and J gave up 7 bases, with 6 bases separating them. The CDR3 totals 10 residues. The CDR3 reads CASSLGGYTF. CDR3 bases: TGTGCCAGCAGCCTCGGTGGCTACACCTTC.

The genes are TRBV20-1 and TRBJ1-3, with 8 bases identical to TRBD1. The CDR3 sequence is 17 residues long. Looked up from germline, CDR1 is DFQATT and CDR2 is SNEGSKA (reference sequence). Trimming took 3 bases from V and 0 from J; bases not matched to a gene: 10. Written as DNA, the CDR3 is TGCAGTGCTAGTCGCCCAGGGGGCACCTACTCTGGAAACACCATATATTTT. Translating it yields CSASRPGGTYSGNTIYF.

The rearrangement uses TRBV28 and TRBJ1-5; D unclear. The CDR3 has 14 amino acids. Germline V gives CDR1 MDHEN, CDR2 SYDVKM. Trimming took 0 bases from V and 4 from J, leaving 7 bases between them. The CDR3 loop reads CASSLWAGNQPQHF. The CDR3 DNA reads as TGTGCCAGCAGTTTATGGGCAGGAAATCAGCCCCAGCATTTT.

This chain links TRBV10-2 with TRBJ2-5, with 9 bases that match TRBD2. Looked up from germline, CDR1 is WSHSY and CDR2 is SAAADI. The CDR3 contains 16 residues. V was pared by 8 bases and J by 2 bases, with 12 bases of the junction left unmatched. CDR3 bases: TGCGCCAGCGAGGCAGCGGGGGGATCGTATCAAGAGACCCAGTACTTC. Protein product: CASEAAGGSYQETQYF.

This clone came up once. This CDR3 is also generated by other DNA sequences in the sample. The V gene is TRBV19, the J gene TRBJ1-5; 9 positions agree with TRBD1. Germline V gives CDR1 LNHDA, CDR2 SQIVND (reference sequence). V shed 5 bases and J 1 base; nucleotides not matched to a gene: 3. CDR3 length: 15 residues. The CDR3 reads CASSLGQGSNQPQHF. The DNA for the CDR3 is TGTGCCAGTAGTTTGGGACAGGGCAGCAATCAGCCCCAGCATTTT. Supplemented by reference TRBV19 and TRBJ1-5, the full variable domain reads DGGITQSPKYLFRKEGQNVTLSCEQNLNHDAMYWYRQDPGQGLRLIYYSQIVNDFQKGDIAEGYSVSREKKESFPLTVTSAQKNPTAFYLCASSLGQGSNQPQHFGDGTRLSIL.

This chain connects TRBV19 to TRBJ1-1, with 7 bases matching TRBD1. The CDR3 length is 14 residues. Germline assignment: CDR1 LNHDA and CDR2 SQIVND (reference sequence). The trim removed 6 bases at V and 1 base at J, leaving 5 bases unmatched. The CDR3 loop is CASSPGQTNTEAFF. CDR3 sequence (DNA): TGTGCCAGTAGCCCGGGACAGACGAACACTGAAGCTTTCTTT.

This clone was observed a few times. The chain combines TRBV19 with TRBJ1-1; D is possibly TRBD1 (5 bases). CDR3 size: 13 residues. Germline CDR1 is LNHDA and CDR2 is SQIVND (reference sequence). The V end was cut by 8 bases, the J end by 4 bases, with 14 bases between. The CDR3 spells CASERQGSTEAFF. The CDR3 DNA reads as TGTGCCAGTGAGAGGCAGGGAAGCACTGAAGCTTTCTTT.

The genes are TRBV6-5 and TRBJ2-1; D not resolved. V was cut by 6 bases and J by 7 bases, with 13 bases left in between. Per germline, CDR1 MNHEY and CDR2 SVGAGI. This CDR3 comprises 13 residues. The CDR3 reads CASRYSLPNEQFF. CDR3 bases: TGTGCCAGCAGGTATTCACTCCCGAATGAGCAGTTCTTC.

The chain employs TRBV7-9 and TRBJ2-5; 11 positions match TRBD2. Germline loops: CDR1 SEHNR, CDR2 FQNEAQ (reference sequence). V lost 6 bases, J lost 5 bases, and 17 bases stayed unmatched. The CDR3 loop spans 18 amino acids. CDR3 loop: CASSTDPVAGGRFETQYF. In DNA form, the CDR3 reads TGTGCCAGCAGTACGGACCCGGTAGCGGGGGGGAGGTTCGAGACCCAGTACTTC.

This chain joins TRBV28 and TRBJ1-2; D is ambiguous. V lost 2 bases and J 10 bases, leaving 11 bases between the germline ends. Germline values: CDR1 MDHEN, CDR2 SYDVKM. CDR3 size: 12 residues. CDR3 in amino acids: CASSLPPSPYTF. Here the CDR3 DNA reads TGTGCCAGCAGTTTACCCCCCTCTCCCTACACCTTC.

The count of this clone is one. This chain uses TRBV3-1 (or the pseudogene TRBV3-2) with TRBJ2-3; 7 bases line up with TRBD2. V shed 8 bases and J 9 bases; nucleotides not matched to a gene: 11. Germline CDR1 is LGHDT and CDR2 is YNNKEL (reference sequence). The CDR3 runs to 13 residues. The chain's CDR3 is CASGSHAGGTQYF. For the CDR3, the DNA is TGTGCCAGCGGATCCCACGCCGGGGGGACGCAGTATTTT.

V usage is TRBV3-1 (or the pseudogene TRBV3-2) and J usage is TRBJ1-1; D unresolved. This CDR3 has 15 residues. Germline V gene lookup returns CDR1 LGHDT and CDR2 YNNKEL (reference sequence). V shed 6 bases and J shed 0 bases, with 14 bases lying between them. The CDR3 here is CASRPLAGMNTEAFF. The CDR3 DNA reads as TGTGCCAGCAGGCCCCTGGCGGGGATGAACACTGAAGCTTTCTTT.

This rearrangement joins TRBV7-8 to TRBJ1-1, with a tentative D call TRBD1 (5 bases). Trimming removed 5 bases from V and 1 base from J, with 20 bases in between. The CDR3 is 17 amino acids. CDR1 SGHVS and CDR2 FQNEAQ come from the germline V gene. The CDR3 protein is CASSALTPGGPNTEAFF. CDR3 DNA sequence: TGTGCCAGCAGCGCCCTCACCCCCGGGGGACCGAACACTGAAGCTTTCTTT.